The rows below give T cell receptor beta chains drawn from one sample of a study of shared clonotypes between healthy human individuals. TCRdb's copy holds only in-frame clones and misses some; the assay was immunoSEQ multiplex PCR. The sample lists roughly 2,000,000 clones, around 96% occurring once. Sequencing used naive CD8+ T cells sorted from blood. The receptor set was obtained from a man aged 18 to 30 in good health. The CDR3 runs from the conserved cysteine through the conserved F or W. Size tells how often a clone was seen (once, few, many) or the class of an expanded clone, and some rows leave it out.

J | V | size | CDR3
TRBJ2-7 | TRBV5-1 | . | CASSLEGIYEQYF
TRBJ2-7 | TRBV5-6 | . | CASQSGYEQYF
TRBJ2-7 | TRBV13 | . | CASSPTPDGSYEQYF
TRBJ2-7 | TRBV5-1 | . | CASSLGPGLRSYEQYF
TRBJ2-7 | TRBV7-9 | . | CASSLVGGPLEQYF
TRBJ2-1 | TRBV5-1 | . | CASSAPLAGVSDEQFF
TRBJ2-7 | TRBV5-4 | . | CASSFGSYEQYF
TRBJ1-4 | TRBV11-2 | . | CASSLVRGNEKLFF
TRBJ2-3 | TRBV27 | once | CASSPTGGRTDTQYF
TRBJ2-3 | TRBV6-1 | . | CASSEIIGFAGVDTQYF
TRBJ2-1 | TRBV27 | . | CASGPLAELVF
TRBJ2-3 | TRBV30 | . | CASTSGATSGTDTQYF
TRBJ2-7 | TRBV5-1 | . | CASSSRDYQIYEQYF